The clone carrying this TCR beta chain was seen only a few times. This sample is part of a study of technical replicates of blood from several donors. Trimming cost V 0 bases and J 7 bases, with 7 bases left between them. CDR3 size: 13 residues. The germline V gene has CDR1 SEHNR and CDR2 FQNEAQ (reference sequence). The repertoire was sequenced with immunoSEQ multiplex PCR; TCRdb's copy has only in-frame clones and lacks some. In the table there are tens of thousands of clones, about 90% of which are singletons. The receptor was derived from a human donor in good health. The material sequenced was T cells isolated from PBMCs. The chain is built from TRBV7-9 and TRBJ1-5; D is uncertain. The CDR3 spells CASSLALGQPQHF. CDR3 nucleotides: TGTGCCAGCAGCTTAGCTCTGGGCCAGCCCCAGCATTTT.